One and the same sample provided the 32 T cell receptor beta chains below, sequenced in a study of radiation and T cells in renal cell carcinoma. The time point is: blood 4 weeks post-SBRT, at nephrectomy. Treatment: 15 Gy SBRT to primary tumor, nephrectomy 4 weeks later. This table comes from immunoSEQ multiplex PCR, and its TCRdb copy is limited to in-frame clones, with some not included. The sample lists roughly 58,000 clones, more than 60% occurring once. The starting material was blood, obtained from a patient whose treatment included radiotherapy and nephrectomy. The receptors were gathered from a man aged 60 to 69 with renal cell carcinoma.

This clone was detected only a few times. The CDR3 DNA follows: TGTGCCAGCAGTTCCAGGGGGACAATAAACACTGAAGCTTTCTTT. Translating gives CASSSRGTINTEAFF. The rearrangement joins TRBV6-5 to TRBJ1-1, with 7 bases aligning to TRBD1. The germline CDR1 and CDR2 sequences are MNHEY and SVGAGI. The CDR3 totals 15 residues. V trimming: 4 bases; J trimming: 2 bases; junction bases outside the gene matches: 7.

The rearrangement links TRBV30 to TRBJ2-5; a possible D gene is TRBD1 (5 bases). This CDR3 is 13 amino acids long. The germline gives CDR1 GTSNPN, CDR2 SVGIG (reference sequence). V lost 0 bases and J 2 bases, leaving 7 bases between the germline ends. The DNA of the CDR3 is TGTGCCTGGAGTGTAACAGGACAAGAGACCCAGTACTTC. This codes for CAWSVTGQETQYF. Based on the CDR3 plus reference TRBV30 and TRBJ2-5, the full variable domain is SQTIHQWPATLVQPVGSPLSLECTVEGTSNPNLYWYRQAAGRGLQLLFYSVGIGQISSEVPQNLSASRPQDRQFILSSKKLLLSDSGFYLCAWSVTGQETQYFGPGTRLLVL.

This clone has just one count. The chain employs TRBV11-2 and TRBJ1-3, with D tentatively TRBD1 (6 bases). V was trimmed by 0 bases and J by 0 bases, leaving 9 bases between them. CDR1 SGHAT and CDR2 FQNNGV come from the germline V gene. CDR3 size: 16 residues. The CDR3 region is CASSLERTVSGNTIYF. CDR3 nucleotides: TGTGCCAGCAGCTTAGAGAGGACAGTCTCTGGAAACACCATATATTTT.

The V gene is TRBV9, the J gene TRBJ1-3; weak D call: TRBD1 (5 bases). V was shortened by 2 bases and J by 2 bases, with 20 bases between the two germline ends. CDR3 length equals 18 residues. From germline, CDR1 is SGDLS and CDR2 YYNGEE. This CDR3 reads CASSVSNLGTAAGNTIYF. In DNA, the CDR3 is TGTGCCAGCAGCGTTTCAAACCTTGGGACCGCTGCTGGAAACACCATATATTTT. Together with reference TRBV9 and TRBJ1-3, the CDR3 gives the full variable domain: DSGVTQTPKHLITATGQRVTLRCSPRSGDLSVYWYQQSLDQGLQFLIQYYNGEERAKGNILERFSAQQFPDLHSELNLSSLELGDSALYFCASSVSNLGTAAGNTIYFGEGSWLTVV.

The chain has TRBV29-1 and TRBJ1-1; possible D gene TRBD1, 6 bases. This CDR3 is built from 13 residues. Looked up from germline, CDR1 is SQVTM and CDR2 is ANQGSEA. Trimming took 4 bases from V and 4 from J, leaving 13 bases between them. The CDR3 nucleotides read TGCAGCGTTGTCGTGGGGGCCGCCACTGAAGCTTTCTTT. Translating it yields CSVVVGAATEAFF.

This clone came up once. The chain couples TRBV6-6 to TRBJ2-2; D is uncertain. CDR1 is MNHNY, CDR2 SVGAGI, per germline (reference sequence). The germline V and J ends were trimmed by 7 bases and 1 base, with 7 bases remaining between them. The CDR3 loop spans 13 amino acids. Here the CDR3 DNA reads TGTGCCAGCACCAGCGTGAACACCGGGGAGCTGTTTTTT. Translation: CASTSVNTGELFF.

The chain links TRBV7-9 to TRBJ1-4; D is possibly TRBD1 (6 bases). V gave up 4 bases and J gave up 8 bases, with 14 bases separating them. Per germline, CDR1 SEHNR and CDR2 FQNEAQ (reference sequence). CDR3 length: 14 residues. The CDR3 loop reads CASSSDRITEKLFF. The CDR3 region has the DNA TGTGCCAGCAGCTCAGACAGGATTACCGAAAAACTGTTTTTT.

The J gene is TRBJ2-1, the V gene TRBV5-1; TRBD1 is a possible D gene (5 bases). The V end was cut by 4 bases, the J end by 7 bases, with 21 bases between. The CDR3 is 16 amino acids. Germline CDR1 and CDR2: SGHRS and YFSETQ. CDR3 loop: CASSQWAGQGENEQFF. In nucleotides, the CDR3 is TGCGCCAGCAGCCAATGGGCCGGGCAGGGTGAAAATGAGCAGTTCTTC. Based on the CDR3 plus reference TRBV5-1 and TRBJ2-1, the full variable domain is KAGVTQTPRYLIKTRGQQVTLSCSPISGHRSVSWYQQTPGQGLQFLFEYFSETQRNKGNFPGRFSGRQFSNSRSEMNVSTLELGDSALYLCASSQWAGQGENEQFFGPGTRLTVL.

CDR3 DNA sequence: TGTGCCAGCAGTAGGAAGAACCCGAACACCGGGGAGCTGTTTTTT. Translation gives CASSRKNPNTGELFF. This chain connects TRBV27 to TRBJ2-2; D ambiguous. V lost 5 bases to trimming and J lost 0 bases, with 10 bases between them. This CDR3 is 15 amino acids long. Germline CDR1 MNHEY, CDR2 SMNVEV (reference sequence).

CDR3 in DNA: TGTGCCAGCAGTGAAACAGGGGAGGAAGGCACTGAAGCTTTCTTT. This encodes CASSETGEEGTEAFF. V usage is TRBV27 and J usage is TRBJ1-1, with TRBD1 matching 7 bases. The V gene end was trimmed by 5 bases and the J gene end by 4 bases; junction bases not matched to a gene: 10. Looked up from germline, CDR1 is MNHEY and CDR2 is SMNVEV (reference sequence). The CDR3 has 15 residues.

The chain joins TRBV30 to TRBJ2-2; D remains unclear. The CDR3 covers 14 residues. Germline CDR1 is GTSNPN and CDR2 is SVGIG (reference sequence). With 5 bases removed from V and 2 bases from J, the gap between germline ends came to 12 bases. CDR3 region: CAWGVPPNTGELFF. Written as DNA, the CDR3 is TGTGCCTGGGGGGTCCCCCCCAACACCGGGGAGCTGTTTTTT.

The chain carries TRBV4-3 and TRBJ1-5; D is perhaps TRBD1 (6 bases). CDR3 size: 14 residues. In germline, CDR1 is LGHNA, CDR2 YSLEER. Deletions cut 2 bases from V and 9 bases from J, with 14 bases between. For the CDR3, the DNA is TGCGCCAGCAGCCAAAAACAGGGACTTCGGCCCCAGCATTTT. The encoded protein is CASSQKQGLRPQHF.

The rearrangement joins TRBV5-1 to TRBJ1-1, with 9 bases identical to TRBD1. The germline CDR1 and CDR2 sequences are SGHRS and YFSETQ. The CDR3 loop spans 15 amino acids. V dropped 4 bases and J dropped 1; count of bases not matched to a gene: 5. The chain's CDR3 is CASSPLTGGNTEAFF. CDR3 nucleotide sequence: TGCGCCAGCAGCCCCCTGACAGGGGGGAACACTGAAGCTTTCTTT.

As regards this clone: A read error may account for a junction end that differs from germline. The chain is built from TRBV19 and TRBJ1-5; D might be TRBD1 (6 bases). Germline-derived CDR1 and CDR2 are LNHDA and SQIVND (reference sequence). This CDR3 is 14 amino acids long. The CDR3 coding sequence is TGTGCCGGTAGTATTACAGGGAGGGGTCAGCCCCAGCATTTT. Its protein product is CAGSITGRGQPQHF.

This chain joins TRBV21-1 and TRBJ1-3; the DNA was not compared with TRBD1, the D call given in the table. TRBV21-1 is an annotated pseudogene. The CDR3 totals 17 residues. CDR3 protein: CASSKVGTLSPGNTIYF. The CDR3 DNA is TGTGCCAGCAGCAAGGTAGGGACACTCAGCCCTGGAAACACCATATATTTT.

The V call is TRBV27, the J call TRBJ1-1; D unclear. The ends were cut back, 2 bases at V and 4 bases at J, with 14 bases in the middle. CDR3 length equals 15 residues. Germline V CDR1 and CDR2: MNHEY, SMNVEV (reference sequence). CDR3 amino acids: CASSLRRVGSTEAFF. DNA for the CDR3: TGTGCCAGCAGTTTAAGAAGGGTCGGTAGCACTGAAGCTTTCTTT.

The rearrangement links TRBV11-1 to TRBJ2-5, with no clear D. V was pared by 4 bases and J by 1 base, with 4 bases between. From germline, CDR1 is SGHAT and CDR2 FQDESV (reference sequence). The CDR3 is 12 residues long. CDR3 region: CASSSGQETQYF. The CDR3 DNA reads as TGTGCCAGCAGCTCGGGCCAAGAGACCCAGTACTTC.

This clone has only one observation. V and J are TRBV10-1 and TRBJ2-2; TRBD2 is a possible D gene (5 bases). The ends were cut back, 8 bases at V and 2 bases at J, with 9 bases in the middle. The CDR3 is 13 residues long. Germline V gene lookup returns CDR1 WNHNN and CDR2 SYGVQD (reference sequence). The CDR3 DNA reads TGCGCCAGCGCCACGGGAAACACCGGGGAGCTGTTTTTT. This encodes CASATGNTGELFF.

Comment on this clone: This CDR3 is also generated by other DNA sequences in the sample. CDR3 sequence (DNA): TGTGCCAGTACTCGACAGGGGAGCACCGGGGAGCTGTTTTTT. It yields the protein CASTRQGSTGELFF. The chain couples TRBV19 to TRBJ2-2, with 8 bases lining up with TRBD1. J lost 4 bases, V lost 7 bases, and 5 bases had no gene match. CDR1 is LNHDA, CDR2 SQIVND, per germline (reference sequence). This CDR3 has 14 residues.

The chain recombines TRBV15 with TRBJ2-2, with 12 nucleotides matching TRBD1. The CDR3 extends over 19 amino acids. V lost 5 bases and J lost 5; bases outside the gene matches: 15. Germline V gene lookup returns CDR1 LNHNV and CDR2 YYDKDF (reference sequence). The CDR3: CATSGAPGQGAGVTGELFF. The CDR3 nucleotides read TGTGCCACCAGCGGGGCCCCGGGACAGGGGGCGGGGGTTACCGGGGAGCTGTTTTTT.

V gene TRBV6-1 combines with J gene TRBJ1-2; TRBD1 agrees at 7 bases. The CDR3 is made up of 13 amino acids. CDR1 MNHNS and CDR2 SASEGT come from the germline V gene. After removal of 8 bases from V and 5 bases from J, the junction contained 8 bases not matched to a gene. The CDR3 DNA reads as TGTGCCAGCTCCGAACAGGGGAAGTATGGCTACACCTTC. It is translated as CASSEQGKYGYTF.

This chain links TRBV7-2 with TRBJ2-6; the match to TRBD1 covers 8 bases. V gave up 5 bases and J gave up 0 bases; unmatched junction bases: 3. The V gene's germline CDR1 is SGHTA and CDR2 FQGNSA. The CDR3 is made up of 16 amino acids. The CDR3 DNA is TGTGCCAGCAGCATTGACAGGGGCTCTGGGGCCAACGTCCTGACTTTC. This translates into CASSIDRGSGANVLTF. The variable domain in full, completed from reference TRBV7-2 and TRBJ2-6, reads GAGVSQSPSNKVTEKGKDVELRCDPISGHTALYWYRQSLGQGLEFLIYFQGNSAPDKSGLPSDRFSAERTGGSVSTLTIQRTQQEDSAVYLCASSIDRGSGANVLTFGAGSRLTVL.

This sequence joins TRBV7-2 and TRBJ2-3, with a possible D match to TRBD2 (6 bases). The germline V gene has CDR1 SGHTA and CDR2 FQGNSA. V was clipped by 0 bases and J by 1 base, with 8 bases between them. The CDR3 has 15 amino acids. CDR3 region: CASSLASGRTDTQYF. CDR3 DNA: TGTGCCAGCAGCTTAGCTAGCGGCCGCACAGATACGCAGTATTTT.

The gene calls are TRBV27 and TRBJ1-5, with D perhaps TRBD1 (5 bases). CDR3 length equals 16 residues. Trimming removed 0 bases at V and 2 bases at J, with 11 bases between. Germline CDR1 MNHEY, CDR2 SMNVEV (reference sequence). In nucleotides, the CDR3 is TGTGCCAGCAGTTTATCGGGGGGTTTGGGCAATCAGCCCCAGCATTTT. This codes for CASSLSGGLGNQPQHF.

This clone was detected only once. CDR3: CASSSGTGFKNEKLFF. CDR3 DNA: TGTGCCAGCAGCAGTGGGACAGGGTTTAAGAATGAAAAACTGTTTTTT. This chain uses TRBV7-6 with TRBJ1-4, with TRBD1 matching 9 bases. J was trimmed by 5 bases and V by 5 bases; bases with no gene match: 9. The CDR3 runs to 16 residues. Germline V gene lookup returns CDR1 SGHVS and CDR2 FNYEAQ.

The V call is TRBV14, the J call TRBJ2-5, with D maybe TRBD1 (6 bases). With 5 bases removed from V and 6 bases from J, the gap between germline ends came to 16 bases. The germline V gene has CDR1 SGHDN and CDR2 FVKESK. CDR3 length: 14 amino acids. The CDR3 sequence: CASSARTGFKTQYF. CDR3 nucleotide sequence: TGTGCCAGCAGCGCCCGAACAGGGTTTAAGACCCAGTACTTC.

The chain has TRBV7-6 and TRBJ2-7; D is ambiguous. There are 13 residues in the CDR3. Trimming shortened V by 5 bases and J by 3 bases, and 11 bases separated the two germline ends. Looked up from germline, CDR1 is SGHVS and CDR2 is FNYEAQ. This CDR3 reads CASSNGPNYEQYF. As DNA, the CDR3 is TGTGCCAGCAGCAACGGACCGAACTACGAGCAGTACTTC. Complete variable domain (other parts from reference TRBV7-6 and TRBJ2-7): GAGVSQSPRYKVTKRGQDVALRCDPISGHVSLYWYRQALGQGPEFLTYFNYEAQQDKSGLPNDRFSAERPEGSISTLTIQRTEQRDSAMYRCASSNGPNYEQYFGPGTRLTVT.

The chain has TRBV7-9 and TRBJ1-1, with D possibly matching TRBD1 (6 bases). CDR1 and CDR2 (germline): SEHNR, FQNEAQ (reference sequence). The CDR3 consists of 13 residues. Trimming removed 3 bases at V and 7 bases at J, with 12 bases between. The CDR3 DNA reads TGTGCCAGCAGCTTCAACGACAGGTATGAAGCTTTCTTT. Translating gives CASSFNDRYEAFF.

The chain joins TRBV7-7 to TRBJ2-2; D is ambiguous. Germline lookup yields CDR1 SSHAT and CDR2 FNYEAQ (reference sequence). This CDR3 contains 14 residues. The V gene lost 1 base and the J gene lost 2 bases, with 5 bases spanning the gap. CDR3 nucleotides: TGTGCCAGCAGCTTAGGTGTTAACACCGGGGAGCTGTTTTTT. It specifies CASSLGVNTGELFF.

The chain carries TRBV13 and TRBJ1-2; D not certain. From germline, CDR1 is PRHDT and CDR2 FYEKMQ (reference sequence). The germline V and J ends were trimmed by 2 bases and 2 bases, with 9 bases remaining between them. The CDR3 is 14 residues long. In nucleotides, the CDR3 is TGTGCCAGCAGCTTATTTGGCACGAACTATGGCTACACCTTC. Its translation is CASSLFGTNYGYTF. The variable domain in full, with the rest retrieved from reference TRBV13 and TRBJ1-2, is AAGVIQSPRHLIKEKRETATLKCYPIPRHDTVYWYQQGPGQDPQFLISFYEKMQSDKGSIPDRFSAQQFSDYHSELNMSSLELGDSALYFCASSLFGTNYGYTFGSGTRLTVV.

The V call is TRBV9, the J call TRBJ2-3, with a tentative D call TRBD1 (5 bases). Trimming removed 4 bases from V and 2 bases from J, with 14 bases in between. The CDR3 has 15 residues. The germline gives CDR1 SGDLS, CDR2 YYNGEE. The CDR3 bases are TGTGCCAGCAGCCGGACATTGTACGACACAGATACGCAGTATTTT. This gives the protein CASSRTLYDTDTQYF.

The chain uses TRBV19 and TRBJ1-5; maybe TRBD1 (6 bases). The CDR3 spans 17 residues. Germline loops: CDR1 LNHDA, CDR2 SQIVND (reference sequence). Between the trimmed V and J ends, which lost 0 bases and 4 bases, there was a span of 16 bases. The CDR3, as DNA: TGTGCCAGTAGTATAGAGGTCAGGGGAGGGGGGAATCAGCCCCAGCATTTT. It translates to CASSIEVRGGGNQPQHF.